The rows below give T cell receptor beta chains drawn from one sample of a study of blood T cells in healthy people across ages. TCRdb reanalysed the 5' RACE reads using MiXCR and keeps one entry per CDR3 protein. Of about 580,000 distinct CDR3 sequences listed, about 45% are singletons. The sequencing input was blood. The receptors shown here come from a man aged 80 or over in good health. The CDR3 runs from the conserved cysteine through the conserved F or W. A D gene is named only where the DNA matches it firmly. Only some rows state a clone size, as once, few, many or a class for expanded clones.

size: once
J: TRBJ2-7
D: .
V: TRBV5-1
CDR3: CASSSDSRGEQYF
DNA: TGCGCCAGCAGCTCGGACTCGCGCGGGGAGCAGTACTTC

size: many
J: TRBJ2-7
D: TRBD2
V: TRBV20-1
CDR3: CSAGTSGPYEQYF
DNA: TGCAGCGCCGGGACTAGCGGTCCGTACGAGCAGTACTTC

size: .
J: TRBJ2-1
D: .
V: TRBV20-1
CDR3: CSAPILGGTYNEQFF
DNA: TGCAGTGCCCCAATTTTGGGCGGGACCTACAATGAGCAGTTCTTC

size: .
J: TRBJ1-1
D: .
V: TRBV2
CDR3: CASSLRVMNTEAFF
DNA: TGTGCCAGCAGTTTACGGGTGATGAACACTGAAGCTTTCTTT

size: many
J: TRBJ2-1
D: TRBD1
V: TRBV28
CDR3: CASSYGTGGLYEQFF
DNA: TGTGCCAGCAGTTATGGAACAGGGGGGTTATATGAGCAGTTCTTC

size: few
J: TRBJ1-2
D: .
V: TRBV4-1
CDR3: CASSQARSLANYGYTF
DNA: TGCGCCAGCAGCCAAGCCCGGTCGTTAGCTAACTATGGCTACACCTTC

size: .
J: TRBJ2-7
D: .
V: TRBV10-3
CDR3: CAISESTAEVLSEQYF
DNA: TGTGCCATCAGTGAGTCGACGGCAGAGGTTCTGAGCGAGCAGTACTTC

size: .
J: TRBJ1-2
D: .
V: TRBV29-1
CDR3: CSVEDLTSRGYTF
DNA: TGCAGCGTTGAAGATTTGACCTCTCGGGGCTACACCTTC

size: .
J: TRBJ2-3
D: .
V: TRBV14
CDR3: CASSPYRAPDTQYF
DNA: TGTGCCAGCAGCCCCTACAGGGCGCCAGATACGCAGTATTTT

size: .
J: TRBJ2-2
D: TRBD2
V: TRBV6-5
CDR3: CASSYSGGSLRAGELFF
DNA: TGTGCCAGCAGTTACTCCGGCGGGAGCTTGCGCGCCGGGGAGCTGTTTTTT

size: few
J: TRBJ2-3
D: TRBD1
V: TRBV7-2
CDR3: CASSFTGGKGDTQYF
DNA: TGTGCCAGCAGCTTTACAGGGGGGAAGGGAGATACGCAGTATTTT

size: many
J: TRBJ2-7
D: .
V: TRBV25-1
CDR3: CASSPGVPIYEQYF
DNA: TGTGCCAGCAGTCCCGGAGTGCCGATCTACGAGCAGTACTTC

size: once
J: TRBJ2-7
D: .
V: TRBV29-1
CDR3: CSVDGGGTYEQYF
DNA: TGCAGCGTTGATGGTGGCGGTACCTACGAGCAGTACTTC

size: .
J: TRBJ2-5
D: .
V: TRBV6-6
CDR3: CVGTATGSGETQYF
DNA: TGTGTCGGAACTGCAACAGGGTCCGGGGAGACCCAGTACTTC

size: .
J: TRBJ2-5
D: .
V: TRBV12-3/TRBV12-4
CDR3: CASSWGLAPYQETQYF
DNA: TGTGCCAGCAGTTGGGGGCTAGCACCGTACCAAGAGACCCAGTACTTC

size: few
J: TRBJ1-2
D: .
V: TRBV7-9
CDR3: CASSRRARQSYGYTF
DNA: TGTGCCAGCAGCCGGAGGGCCCGGCAATCCTATGGCTACACCTTC

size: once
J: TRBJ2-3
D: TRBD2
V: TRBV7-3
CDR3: CASSRTSGASTDTQYF
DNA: TGTGCCAGCAGCCGCACTAGCGGGGCTAGCACAGATACGCAGTATTTT

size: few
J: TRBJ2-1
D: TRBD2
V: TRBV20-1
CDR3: CSALTSGSGSNEQFF
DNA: TGCAGTGCTCTGACTAGCGGAAGCGGGAGCAATGAGCAGTTCTTC

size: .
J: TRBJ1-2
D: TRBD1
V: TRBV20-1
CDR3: CSARVQGLGGYTF
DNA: TGCAGTGCTAGAGTACAGGGGCTAGGCGGCTACACCTTC

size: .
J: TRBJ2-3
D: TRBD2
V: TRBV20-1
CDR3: CSARGTSGGLTDTQYF
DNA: TGCAGTGCTAGAGGGACTAGCGGGGGTCTCACAGATACGCAGTATTTT

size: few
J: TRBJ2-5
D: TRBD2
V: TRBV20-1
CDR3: CSANSGLADRGRETQYF
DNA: TGCAGTGCTAACTCCGGACTAGCGGACAGAGGAAGGGAGACCCAGTACTTC

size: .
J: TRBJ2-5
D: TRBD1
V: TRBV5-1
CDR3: CASSQGQGSWNEQYF
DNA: TGCGCCAGCAGCCAGGGACAGGGTTCGTGGAATGAGCAGTACTTC